This T cell receptor beta chain stems from a study of T-cell reconstitution after alpha-beta-depleted transplantation in children. TCRbeta library preparation incorporated unique molecular identifiers. TCRdb analysed the PCR reads with MiXCR anew, one entry per CDR3 protein. This table holds approximately 200,000 distinct CDR3 sequences, around 5.9% found once. This clonotype occurred many times. Sequenced here: PBMCs, sampled before TCRalphabeta/CD19-depleted stem cell transplant. This sequence originates from a girl in the first two years of life with combined immunodeficiency, due to receive a stem cell transplant.

The CDR3 loop is CASSTRTGLPYEQYF. The CDR3 nucleotides are TGTGCCAGCAGTACCAGGACAGGGCTTCCCTACGAGCAGTACTTC. This rearrangement joins TRBV2 to TRBJ2-7, with 8 nucleotides matching TRBD1. V trimming: 5 bases; J trimming: 2 bases; junction bases outside the gene matches: 8. The CDR3 covers 15 residues. Germline values: CDR1 SNHLY, CDR2 FYNNEI.